This T cell receptor beta chain was sequenced during a study of technical replicates of blood from a handful of donors. Sequencing used immunoSEQ multiplex PCR; TCRdb keeps in-frame clones, though not all of them. The sample contains under 95,000 clones, roughly nine tenths of which appear only once. The sequencing input was T cells isolated from PBMCs. The receptor's source is a human donor in good health. Some clones in this sample may be carry-over from other donors' samples.

CDR3 DNA sequence: TGCGCCAGCAGCTTGGCAACTTATGCGGGAGCCTACAATGAGCAGTTCTTC. This translates into CASSLATYAGAYNEQFF. V and J are TRBV5-1 and TRBJ2-1; 7 bases map to TRBD2. The trim removed 0 bases at V and 2 bases at J, leaving 8 bases unmatched. CDR3 size: 17 residues. From germline, CDR1 is SGHRS and CDR2 YFSETQ.